The 32 T cell receptor beta chains in this list originate from one sample, sequenced in a study of PD-L1 blockade in urothelial cancer. The assay was immunoSEQ multiplex PCR, and TCRdb's table has in-frame clones only and misses some. The sample has tens of thousands of clones, 86% seen once. The time point denotes: peripheral blood 6 weeks after treatment start. The starting material was PBMCs, obtained around atezolizumab (anti-PD-L1) treatment. Receptor source: a man aged 55-75 years with urothelial cancer.

The V call is TRBV18, the J call TRBJ2-1; tentatively, D is TRBD2 (6 bases). This CDR3 contains 17 residues. Trimming took off 3 bases at V and 5 bases at J, with 20 bases between the two ends. The germline gives CDR1 KGHSH, CDR2 LQKENI. DNA of the CDR3: TGTGCCAGCTCACCCCGAGGTACGGGAGTCATGGACAATGAGCAGTTCTTC. Translation: CASSPRGTGVMDNEQFF.

This sequence joins TRBV10-3 and TRBJ2-6; 9 bases fit TRBD1. This CDR3 has 14 residues. In germline, CDR1 is ENHRY, CDR2 SYGVKD. V gave up 4 bases and J gave up 7 bases; unmatched junction bases: 2. CDR3: CAISGDRVANVLTF. As DNA, the CDR3 is TGTGCCATCAGTGGGGACAGGGTCGCCAACGTCCTGACTTTC.

This clone was seen more than once but under ten times. The gene calls are TRBV7-9 and TRBJ2-7, with a possible D match to TRBD2 (5 bases). V lost 5 bases and J lost 7, with 18 bases in between. Germline CDR1 SEHNR, CDR2 FQNEAQ (reference sequence). The CDR3 consists of 14 residues. The CDR3 nucleotides are TGTGCCAGCAGCGCCTCTGGCGGGCTGCCGGAGCAGTACTTC. Translating gives CASSASGGLPEQYF.

The V call is TRBV5-1, the J call TRBJ2-5, with 8 bases matching TRBD2. V dropped 6 bases and J dropped 8; count of bases not matched to a gene: 9. Germline V lookup: CDR1 SGHRS, CDR2 YFSETQ. The CDR3 has 13 residues. The CDR3 nucleotides read TGCGCCAGCACAGAGGGACTAGTGGAAACCCAGTACTTC. Translated: CASTEGLVETQYF.

V and J are TRBV5-6 and TRBJ2-3, with 11 bases fitting TRBD2. CDR1 and CDR2 (germline): SGHDT, YYEEEE. V gave up 4 bases and J gave up 2 bases; unmatched junction bases: 6. The CDR3 consists of 16 residues. CDR3 in amino acids: CASSKGTSGNTDTQYF. CDR3 sequence (DNA): TGTGCCAGCAGCAAAGGGACTAGCGGAAACACAGATACGCAGTATTTT. The variable domain in full, with the rest retrieved from reference TRBV5-6 and TRBJ2-3, is DAGVTQSPTHLIKTRGQQVTLRCSPKSGHDTVSWYQQALGQGPQFIFQYYEEEERQRGNFPDRFSGHQFPNYSSELNVNALLLGDSALYLCASSKGTSGNTDTQYFGPGTRLTVL.

A single count supports this clone. The gene calls are TRBV30 and TRBJ1-5; TRBD1 might be the D (5 bases). The germline gives CDR1 GTSNPN, CDR2 SVGIG (reference sequence). CDR3 length equals 13 residues. Trimming stripped 5 bases from V and 1 base from J, with 9 bases between. CDR3 in DNA: TGTGCCTGGTCGGGGGGGAGCAATCAGCCCCAGCATTTT. It translates to CAWSGGSNQPQHF.

The chain recombines TRBV7-9 with TRBJ1-2, with 8 bases matching TRBD1. J was trimmed by 5 bases and V by 5 bases; bases with no gene match: 7. The CDR3 is 14 amino acids. Per the germline V gene, CDR1 is SEHNR and CDR2 is FQNEAQ (reference sequence). In DNA, the CDR3 is TGTGCCAGCAGCGACCGGGACAGGACTTATGGCTACACCTTC. Amino acids: CASSDRDRTYGYTF.

The genes are TRBV9 and TRBJ1-3; D ambiguous. Germline-derived CDR1 and CDR2 are SGDLS and YYNGEE. Trimming took off 3 bases at V and 3 bases at J, with 13 bases between the two ends. The CDR3 spans 15 residues. The CDR3 protein is CASSGRLAFGNTIYF. CDR3 sequence (DNA): TGTGCCAGCAGCGGGCGGTTAGCCTTTGGAAACACCATATATTTT.

J is TRBJ1-6 and V is TRBV5-4; D might be TRBD1 (5 bases). The CDR3 loop spans 12 amino acids. CDR1 and CDR2 (germline): SGHNT, YYREEE (reference sequence). V was pared by 2 bases and J by 9 bases, with 6 bases between. The CDR3, as DNA: TGTGCCAGCAGCTTCCAGGGTTCACCCCTCCACTTT. Protein product: CASSFQGSPLHF.

The V call is TRBV6-5, the J call TRBJ2-2, with 9 nucleotides matching TRBD1. This CDR3 comprises 15 residues. V lost 3 bases and J lost 4; bases outside the gene matches: 3. Germline V lookup: CDR1 MNHEY, CDR2 SVGAGI. This CDR3 is CASSYNRGLTGELFF. The CDR3 region has the DNA TGTGCCAGCAGTTATAACAGGGGGCTCACCGGGGAGCTGTTTTTT.

V usage is TRBV9 and J usage is TRBJ2-2, with D perhaps TRBD1 (5 bases). This CDR3 has 13 amino acids. V was trimmed by 5 bases and J by 3 bases, leaving 8 bases between them. The V gene's germline CDR1 is SGDLS and CDR2 YYNGEE. This CDR3 is CASRARDTGELFF. For the CDR3, the DNA is TGTGCCAGCAGAGCCAGGGACACCGGGGAGCTGTTTTTT.

This chain links TRBV5-4 with TRBJ2-1, with 8 bases that match TRBD2. The germline V gene encodes CDR1 SGHNT and CDR2 YYREEE (reference sequence). The CDR3 has 15 residues. V lost 3 bases and J lost 0; bases outside the gene matches: 2. CDR3 DNA: TGTGCCAGCAGCTCCGGGACTAGCTCCTACAATGAGCAGTTCTTC. It specifies CASSSGTSSYNEQFF.

The chain is built from TRBV5-1 and TRBJ1-4; TRBD1 is a possible D gene (5 bases). V lost 7 bases and J 3 bases, leaving 19 bases between the germline ends. In germline, CDR1 is SGHRS, CDR2 YFSETQ. This CDR3 has 16 residues. The CDR3 sequence is CASQNLPGVANEKLFF. In DNA form, the CDR3 reads TGCGCCAGCCAAAACCTTCCGGGGGTAGCTAATGAAAAACTGTTTTTT.

The V call is TRBV5-1, the J call TRBJ1-1; TRBD1 aligns across 8 bases. The J segment lost 1 base and the V segment lost 5 bases, leaving 10 bases of the junction unmatched. The CDR3 consists of 16 residues. Germline V CDR1 and CDR2: SGHRS, YFSETQ. The CDR3 coding sequence is TGCGCCAGCAGTCGGAGCCCACAGGGGGGGAACACTGAAGCTTTCTTT. The encoded protein is CASSRSPQGGNTEAFF. The whole variable domain, filled in from reference TRBV5-1 and TRBJ1-1, reads KAGVTQTPRYLIKTRGQQVTLSCSPISGHRSVSWYQQTPGQGLQFLFEYFSETQRNKGNFPGRFSGRQFSNSRSEMNVSTLELGDSALYLCASSRSPQGGNTEAFFGQGTRLTVV.

The chain uses TRBV7-2 and TRBJ2-7; TRBD2 might be the D (6 bases). CDR1 is SGHTA, CDR2 FQGNSA, per germline. This CDR3 region has 16 residues. Trimming took 5 bases from V and 2 from J, leaving 19 bases between them. The CDR3 DNA reads TGTGCCAGCAGCCCGCGGGGCTCGGGGAACCCCTACGAGCAGTACTTC. Translated, it gives CASSPRGSGNPYEQYF.

This chain connects TRBV6-5 to TRBJ2-2; 7 nucleotides agree with TRBD1. Per the germline V gene, CDR1 is MNHEY and CDR2 is SVGAGI. The CDR3 is 15 residues long. After removal of 4 bases from V and 4 bases from J, the junction contained 6 bases not matched to a gene. CDR3 sequence (DNA): TGTGCCAGCAGTTCCCGGGGACAGATCACCGGGGAGCTGTTTTTT. Its translation: CASSSRGQITGELFF.

This clone came up a few times. The V and J genes are TRBV5-6 and TRBJ1-2; the D gene is possibly TRBD1 (5 bases). This CDR3 spans 14 amino acids. Trimming removed 0 bases at V and 6 bases at J, with 12 bases between. Germline V CDR1 and CDR2: SGHDT, YYEEEE. The CDR3 spells CASSLGGDSHGYTF. The DNA for the CDR3 is TGTGCCAGCAGCTTGGGAGGCGACAGTCATGGCTACACCTTC.

The sample holds a few counts of this clone. This chain uses TRBV6-1 with TRBJ1-1; TRBD1 is a possible D gene (5 bases). This CDR3 is built from 13 residues. The germline V and J ends were trimmed by 2 bases and 5 bases, with 9 bases remaining between them. The germline V gene encodes CDR1 MNHNS and CDR2 SASEGT. This CDR3 is CASSERGLTEAFF. The CDR3, as DNA: TGTGCCAGCAGTGAAAGGGGACTAACTGAAGCTTTCTTT.

A single count supports this clone. The chain joins TRBV2 to TRBJ2-1; no clear D. From germline, CDR1 is SNHLY and CDR2 FYNNEI. V lost 3 bases and J lost 5, with 8 bases in between. There are 13 residues in the CDR3. CDR3 sequence reads: CASSDGVDNEQFF. The CDR3 nucleotides are TGTGCCAGCAGTGATGGAGTAGACAATGAGCAGTTCTTC.

The chain is built from TRBV6-5 and TRBJ1-2; 7 positions agree with TRBD1. There are 13 residues in the CDR3. V dropped 5 bases and J dropped 7; count of bases not matched to a gene: 7. Germline CDR1 MNHEY, CDR2 SVGAGI. The CDR3 loop is CASSQDRSGGYTF. The CDR3 DNA reads TGTGCCAGCAGTCAGGACAGGTCGGGTGGCTACACCTTC.

This chain connects TRBV7-3 to TRBJ2-5, with 8 bases lining up with TRBD2. Germline V gene lookup returns CDR1 SGHTA and CDR2 FQGTGA. The CDR3 is made up of 16 amino acids. The trim removed 2 bases at V and 1 base at J, leaving 6 bases unmatched. CDR3 protein: CASSLGAGGAQETQYF. The DNA of the CDR3 is TGTGCCAGCAGCTTAGGGGCCGGGGGGGCCCAAGAGACCCAGTACTTC.

The genes are TRBV7-9 and TRBJ2-7, with TRBD1 matching over 7 bases. V shed 5 bases and J 5 bases; nucleotides not matched to a gene: 9. Germline-derived CDR1 and CDR2 are SEHNR and FQNEAQ (reference sequence). The CDR3 loop spans 14 amino acids. CDR3 nucleotide sequence: TGTGCCAGCAGCGCAAGAGACAGGGACCACGAGCAGTACTTC. The encoded protein is CASSARDRDHEQYF.

The chain employs TRBV7-2 and TRBJ2-1; TRBD1 matches at 11 bases. Germline trimming cut 5 bases from V and 8 bases from J; bases unmatched to any gene: 8. Germline values: CDR1 SGHTA, CDR2 FQGNSA. CDR3 length: 15 amino acids. The CDR3 reads CASSPGTGGWDEQFF. As DNA, the CDR3 is TGTGCCAGCAGCCCGGGGACAGGGGGATGGGATGAGCAGTTCTTC.

The V and J genes are TRBV5-1 and TRBJ1-2; 10 bases line up with TRBD1. CDR3 length: 14 residues. Germline lookup yields CDR1 SGHRS and CDR2 YFSETQ. V shed 5 bases, J shed 8 bases, and the junction held 9 bases outside the gene matches. CDR3 protein: CASRRTGGWEGYTF. DNA of the CDR3: TGCGCCAGCAGACGGACAGGGGGTTGGGAGGGCTACACCTTC.

The chain combines TRBV5-1 with TRBJ1-5; 9 bases align to TRBD1. V lost 4 bases to trimming and J lost 5 bases; unmatched junction nucleotides: 1. CDR1 is SGHRS and CDR2 is YFSETQ in the germline V gene. CDR3 length: 13 residues. As DNA, the CDR3 is TGCGCCAGCAGCCGGACAGGGGATCAGCCCCAGCATTTT. Translating it yields CASSRTGDQPQHF. Combining the CDR3 with reference TRBV5-1 and TRBJ1-5 gives the whole variable domain KAGVTQTPRYLIKTRGQQVTLSCSPISGHRSVSWYQQTPGQGLQFLFEYFSETQRNKGNFPGRFSGRQFSNSRSEMNVSTLELGDSALYLCASSRTGDQPQHFGDGTRLSIL.

This clone was found once. The CDR3 spells CASSQLAIWTGELFF. The DNA of the CDR3 is TGTGCCAGCAGTCAGCTAGCGATCTGGACCGGGGAGCTGTTTTTT. This chain joins TRBV6-6 and TRBJ2-2; D is possibly TRBD2 (6 bases). V was trimmed by 5 bases and J by 5 bases, leaving 15 bases between them. CDR3 length: 15 amino acids. Germline V CDR1 and CDR2: MNHNY, SVGAGI (reference sequence).

This clone was counted between two and nine times. The rearrangement uses TRBV5-1 and TRBJ1-2, with 9 bases fitting TRBD1. The V and J ends lost 1 base and 6 bases, in that order; junction bases with no gene match: 4. The CDR3 consists of 14 residues. Germline CDR1 reads SGHRS; CDR2 reads YFSETQ. The chain's CDR3 is CASSLSQGADGYTF. The CDR3 nucleotides are TGCGCCAGCAGCTTGTCACAGGGGGCGGATGGCTACACCTTC.

This chain links TRBV12-5 with TRBJ1-1; TRBD1 matches at 7 bases. This CDR3 comprises 13 residues. Germline V gene data show CDR1 as LGHNT and CDR2 as FRNRAP. CDR3 DNA sequence: TGTGCCGAAGGGGGCGGTATGAACACTGAAGCTTTCTTT. It codes for CAEGGGMNTEAFF.

V gene TRBV19 combines with J gene TRBJ1-5, with 7 bases matching TRBD1. V shed 5 bases, J shed 4 bases, and the junction held 5 bases outside the gene matches. Germline V CDR1 and CDR2: LNHDA, SQIVND (reference sequence). This CDR3 contains 14 residues. The CDR3 region is CASSATGWNQPQHF. The CDR3 bases are TGTGCCAGTAGTGCGACAGGGTGGAATCAGCCCCAGCATTTT.

V and J are TRBV27 and TRBJ2-7, with unresolved D. The germline CDR1 and CDR2 sequences are MNHEY and SMNVEV (reference sequence). The CDR3 has 13 residues. V was shortened by 2 bases and J by 5 bases, with 10 bases between the two germline ends. The CDR3 spells CASSLLIRNEQYF. The CDR3 DNA follows: TGTGCCAGCAGTTTACTCATCAGGAACGAGCAGTACTTC.

The V gene is TRBV5-4, the J gene TRBJ2-7; TRBD2 agrees at 13 bases. V dropped 5 bases and J dropped 9; count of bases not matched to a gene: 17. Germline V gene data show CDR1 as SGHNT and CDR2 as YYREEE (reference sequence). This CDR3 is 17 amino acids long. The CDR3 reads CASSGIGSGLAGSGQYF. The CDR3 DNA follows: TGTGCCAGCAGTGGGATAGGGTCGGGACTAGCGGGGAGCGGGCAGTACTTC. The variable domain in full, completed from reference TRBV5-4 and TRBJ2-7, reads ETGVTQSPTHLIKTRGQQVTLRCSSQSGHNTVSWYQQALGQGPQFIFQYYREEENGRGNFPPRFSGLQFPNYSSELNVNALELDDSALYLCASSGIGSGLAGSGQYFGPGTRLTVT.

In DNA form, the CDR3 reads TGTGCCAGCAGCGAAAGAAGCGGGAAAAGCACCGGGGAGCTGTTTTTT. Translated, it gives CASSERSGKSTGELFF. The chain recombines TRBV7-9 with TRBJ2-2, with 7 bases identical to TRBD2. The germline V gene has CDR1 SEHNR and CDR2 FQNEAQ (reference sequence). The CDR3 is made up of 16 amino acids. Trimming removed 5 bases from V and 4 bases from J; junction bases left unmatched: 10.